The 8 T cell receptor beta chains given below trace back to one sample, sequenced in a study of T cell responses to AZD1222 COVID-19 vaccine. Profiling relied on immunoSEQ multiplex PCR, and the TCRdb table lists in-frame clones only, not all of them. The sample lists approximately 190,000 clones; approximately 91% were seen once. The specimen comprised peripheral blood, sampled on day 0 of AZD1222 vaccination. The receptor set was obtained from an adult in good health.

This chain uses TRBV3-1 (or the pseudogene TRBV3-2) with TRBJ2-2; 10 bases line up with TRBD2. Trimming cost V 1 base and J 7 bases; bases outside gene matches: 12. CDR3 size: 18 residues. Germline CDR1 reads LGHDT; CDR2 reads YNNKEL (reference sequence). CDR3 sequence (DNA): TGTGCCAGCAGCCAAGTACGGCGACTAGCGGGTTATAACGGGGAGCTGTTTTTT. Protein sequence: CASSQVRRLAGYNGELFF.

This sequence joins TRBV10-2 and TRBJ2-3; 10 bases map to TRBD2. The CDR3 loop spans 15 amino acids. Germline-derived CDR1 and CDR2 are WSHSY and SAAADI. V dropped 4 bases and J dropped 3; count of bases not matched to a gene: 4. The CDR3 DNA follows: TGCGCCAGCAGTGTGGCTAGCGGGGGTACAGATACGCAGTATTTT. It is translated as CASSVASGGTDTQYF.

The V call is TRBV7-9, the J call TRBJ1-4; D not resolved. The CDR3 runs 16 residues. The germline V gene encodes CDR1 SEHNR and CDR2 FQNEAQ (reference sequence). Trimming took 0 bases from V and 1 from J, leaving 9 bases between them. For the CDR3, the DNA is TGTGCCAGCAGCTTAGCGGAATTGGGAACTAATGAAAAACTGTTTTTT. Protein sequence: CASSLAELGTNEKLFF. Using reference TRBV7-9 and TRBJ1-4 for the parts outside the CDR3, the full variable domain is DTGVSQNPRHKITKRGQNVTFRCDPISEHNRLYWYRQTLGQGPEFLTYFQNEAQLEKSRLLSDRFSAERPKGSFSTLEIQRTEQGDSAMYLCASSLAELGTNEKLFFGSGTQLSVL.

The chain carries TRBV3-1 (or the pseudogene TRBV3-2) and TRBJ1-5, with D maybe TRBD1 (5 bases). CDR3 length: 15 amino acids. The germline gives CDR1 LGHDT, CDR2 YNNKEL (reference sequence). V shed 3 bases and J shed 7 bases, with 16 bases lying between them. The CDR3 sequence is CASSQTLTQGQPQHF. The CDR3 DNA sequence: TGTGCCAGCAGCCAGACTTTAACCCAGGGACAGCCCCAGCATTTT.

The count of this clone is one. CDR3 protein: CASSQSGDYSNQPQHF. In nucleotides, the CDR3 is TGTGCCAGCAGCCAATCAGGGGATTATAGCAATCAGCCCCAGCATTTT. This rearrangement joins TRBV16 to TRBJ1-5, with D possibly being TRBD1 (5 bases). Trimming took off 0 bases at V and 0 bases at J, with 9 bases between the two ends. CDR3 length: 16 amino acids. Germline assignment: CDR1 KGHSY and CDR2 FQNENV.

The chain is built from TRBV5-4 and TRBJ1-4; 7 bases fit TRBD1. J lost 8 bases, V lost 2 bases, and 6 bases had no gene match. This CDR3 has 14 residues. The V gene's germline CDR1 is SGHNT and CDR2 YYREEE (reference sequence). The CDR3, as DNA: TGTGCCAGCAGCTTCCGCCAGGGGGTGGAAAAACTGTTTTTT. Translated: CASSFRQGVEKLFF.

This chain joins TRBV28 and TRBJ2-2, with 11 bases that match TRBD2. CDR1 MDHEN and CDR2 SYDVKM come from the germline V gene. This CDR3 is built from 17 residues. Trimming at V came to 7 bases and at J to 5 bases, leaving 12 bases not matched to a gene. The CDR3: CASTGLAGGPLTGELFF. CDR3 in DNA: TGTGCCAGCACAGGCTTAGCGGGAGGGCCGTTGACCGGGGAGCTGTTTTTT.

This rearrangement joins TRBV2 to TRBJ1-1; 10 positions match TRBD1. Germline CDR1 SNHLY, CDR2 FYNNEI. V was clipped by 4 bases and J by 5 bases; unmatched bases: 4. The CDR3 has 14 residues. This chain's CDR3 is CASSAGTGVTEAFF. DNA for the CDR3: TGTGCCAGCAGTGCAGGGACAGGGGTGACTGAAGCTTTCTTT.